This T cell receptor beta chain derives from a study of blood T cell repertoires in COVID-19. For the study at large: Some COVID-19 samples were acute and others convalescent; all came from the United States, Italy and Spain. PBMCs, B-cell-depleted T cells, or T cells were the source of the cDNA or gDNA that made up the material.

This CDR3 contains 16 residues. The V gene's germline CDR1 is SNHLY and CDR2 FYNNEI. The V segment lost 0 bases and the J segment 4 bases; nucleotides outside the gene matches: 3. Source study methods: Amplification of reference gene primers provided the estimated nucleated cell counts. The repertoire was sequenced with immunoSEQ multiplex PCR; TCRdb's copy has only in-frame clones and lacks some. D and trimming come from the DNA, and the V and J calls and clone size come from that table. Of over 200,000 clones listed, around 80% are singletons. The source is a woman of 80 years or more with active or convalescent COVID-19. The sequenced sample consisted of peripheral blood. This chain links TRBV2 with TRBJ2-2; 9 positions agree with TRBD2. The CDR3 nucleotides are TGTGCCAGCAGTGAAGCGGTAGCGGGAGTCACCGGGGAGCTGTTTTTT. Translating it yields CASSEAVAGVTGELFF.